This TCR beta chain is from a study of siplizumab effects on memory and regulatory T cells. Regarding the study as a whole: The drug siplizumab significantly decreased the alloreactive sequences that could be traced to unstimulated CD4+ memory cells. Suppressive function of proliferating Tregs from siplizumab cultures was not confirmed. Naive T cells looked more diverse than memory cells, and they looked like major contributors to the alloresponse.

V gave up 4 bases and J gave up 6 bases; unmatched junction bases: 5. Germline-derived CDR1 and CDR2 are LNHDA and SQIVND (reference sequence). This CDR3 spans 16 amino acids. To note about this clone: Its matching antigen is unknown.

This table comes from immunoSEQ multiplex PCR, and its TCRdb copy is limited to in-frame clones, with some not included. The sample includes nearly 85,000 clones, 87% of them seen just once. The TCR sequence derives from a human donor in good health. The chain recombines TRBV19 with TRBJ2-3; 15 nucleotides line up with TRBD2. Specimen: Tregs sorted from blood. The CDR3 spells CASSRTSGGAVDTQYF. The CDR3 region has the DNA TGTGCCAGTAGTAGGACTAGCGGGGGGGCCGTGGATACGCAGTATTTT. The full variable domain, its missing parts supplied by reference TRBV19 and TRBJ2-3, is DGGITQSPKYLFRKEGQNVTLSCEQNLNHDAMYWYRQDPGQGLRLIYYSQIVNDFQKGDIAEGYSVSREKKESFPLTVTSAQKNPTAFYLCASSRTSGGAVDTQYFGPGTRLTVL.